This entry features one T cell receptor beta chain sequence. Its antigen is currently not known. Base qualities are missing; no much larger clone stands one base away. The data belong to a study of blood T cell repertoires in COVID-19 (TCRdb year 2020). The study in broad terms: The collaborator samples originated in the United States, Italy and Spain and spanned the acute and convalescent phases of COVID-19. The material from the prospective study consisted of cDNA or gDNA derived from T cells, B-cell-depleted T cells, or PBMCs. The dataset comprised deeply sampled blood TCRbeta repertoires from subjects exposed to, actively infected with, or recovered from COVID-19. The repertoires were released in a freely available public database intended as a resource for research on the immune response to SARS-CoV-2. Samples were obtained from the ongoing ImmuneRACE study (first 160 participants) and from 1,254 subjects provided by 6 global collaborators. Nearly every sample came with metadata listing a de-identified subject ID, COVID-19 status, age in years and sex. HLA class I and class II types, where available, came from metadata supplied by the sample provider rather than from assay-based typing.

Participants in the prospective study were aged about 18 to 95 years, lived in 24 United States geographic areas, and enrolled through a virtual design. To assign participants to cohorts, the prospective study relied on clinical history that participants themselves reported in a screening survey and a study questionnaire. Recovered participants in ImmuneRACE Cohort 3 were defined by two consecutive negative NP/OP PCR tests, clearance by a healthcare professional, or resolution of symptoms. In the prospective study, whole blood, serum and a nasopharyngeal or oropharyngeal swab were collected from each participant by mobile phlebotomists. Prospective study participants could optionally give additional blood draws and questionnaires over an approximately 2-month period. Blood samples from the prospective study were shipped frozen or at room temperature prior to DNA extraction. The germline V gene encodes CDR1 MNHEY and CDR2 SMNVEV (reference sequence). From the cysteine through the phenylalanine, the CDR3 covers 17 amino acids. CDR3 DNA only is kept here, 51 bases in frame from base 1. V is clipped by 6 bases and J by 4 bases, and the sequence between their germline boundaries is 25 bases long.

The immunoSEQ Assay, a bias-controlled multiplex PCR, was used to amplify TCRbeta CDR3 regions from genomic DNA. As for the original processing: Nucleated cell counts per sample were estimated from amplification of reference gene primers within the assay. To quantify the absolute abundance of each unique TCRbeta CDR3 rearrangement, sequence reads were collapsed and filtered. For each sample, productive Simpson clonality was calculated as the square root of Simpson's diversity index across productive rearrangements. Not all clones reach the TCRdb copy of this immuneACCESS table, which keeps in-frame sequences only. Checked studies attribute under half of the gap to unresolved V genes and leave the rest unexplained. That table supplies the V and J calls and clone size; D and trimming were determined from the DNA. The sample table contains over 300,000 clones; only one count was recorded for around nine tenths of them. In total, the top ten clones hold approximately 5% of the sample.

Paper-wide results and their limitations: The quantity of clinical and demographic metadata differed by source and by participant and was supplied without curation.

This TCR was sampled from a woman aged 30 to 39 who had recovered from COVID-19. Sequenced material: PBMCs or T cells enriched from blood (not recorded which). The chain couples TRBV27 to TRBJ2-7; possibly the D gene is TRBD1, per 6 matching bases. The CDR3 sequence is CASSPHRGQSREYEQYF. The sequenced DNA is TGTGCCAGCAGCCCCCACCGAGGACAGTCAAGGGAATACGAGCAGTACTTC.